Presented here are 32 T cell receptor beta chains from one specimen sequenced in a study of human T cells and chemical hapten exposure. From the RACE reads, TCRdb called clonotypes with MiXCR, one entry per CDR3 protein. The table has 190,000 or so distinct CDR3 sequences, around 25% seen once; the top ten hold 2% to 2.5%. Time point in this sample: patch test 3, about 24 weeks after DPC sensitization. Specified treatment: therapeutic diphenylcyclopropenone sensitization with weekly scalp DPC. This sample comprised whole blood, obtained in connection with sensitization to the hapten diphenylcyclopropenone (DPC). The receptors were sampled from a woman aged 40 to 50 with alopecia areata. Some clones in this sample may be carry-over from other donors' samples.

The chain recombines TRBV10-3 with TRBJ2-1; D is unresolved. This CDR3 contains 15 residues. CDR1 and CDR2 (germline): ENHRY, SYGVKD. Trimming removed 4 bases from V and 4 bases from J, with 14 bases in between. For the CDR3, the DNA is TGTGCCATCAGTGCCGCCAACAGTGGATACAATGAGCAGTTCTTC. Its protein is CAISAANSGYNEQFF.

This clonotype has more than one count but fewer than ten. The rearrangement links TRBV12-3 or TRBV12-4 to TRBJ2-2; TRBD1 or TRBD2 may be the D gene (5 bases each). V lost 5 bases and J lost 4, with 14 bases in between. This CDR3 has 15 residues. In nucleotides, the CDR3 is TGTGCCAGCAGTGGTCGGCCAGGGACCACCGGGGAGCTGTTTTTT. It yields the protein CASSGRPGTTGELFF.

Many counts were recorded for this clonotype. The chain is built from TRBV4-3 and TRBJ1-6; perhaps TRBD1 as D (5 bases). CDR1 is LGHNA and CDR2 is YSLEER in the germline V gene. This CDR3 has 14 amino acids. Trimming shortened V by 0 bases and J by 7 bases, and 7 bases separated the two germline ends. The DNA for the CDR3 is TGCGCCAGCAGCCAAGAAACAGGCAATTCACCCCTCCACTTT. This gives the protein CASSQETGNSPLHF.

This clonotype was picked up a small number of times. The chain combines TRBV4-2 with TRBJ2-3, with D tentatively TRBD1 (5 bases). This CDR3 has 14 residues. V gave up 1 base and J gave up 1 base, with 6 bases separating them. Per the germline V gene, CDR1 is LGHNA and CDR2 is YNFKEQ. The CDR3 DNA follows: TGTGCCAGCAGCCAAGGGGGCGGCACAGATACGCAGTATTTT. Its protein product is CASSQGGGTDTQYF.

This clonotype was recorded at least ten times. The V gene is TRBV5-6, the J gene TRBJ2-1; D unclear. Trimming cost V 0 bases and J 5 bases, with 12 bases left between them. The CDR3 length is 15 residues. From germline, CDR1 is SGHDT and CDR2 YYEEEE. CDR3 loop: CASSLGTGSHNEQFF. The CDR3 region has the DNA TGTGCCAGCAGCTTGGGGACGGGCAGTCACAATGAGCAGTTCTTC.

Only a few counts were recorded for this clonotype. CDR3 region: CASSTLGAGTGELFF. The CDR3 DNA is TGTGCCAGCAGTACTCTGGGAGCAGGCACCGGGGAGCTGTTTTTT. The V and J genes are TRBV6-2 or TRBV6-3 and TRBJ2-2, with a possible D match to TRBD2 (5 bases). The germline V gene encodes CDR1 MNHEY and CDR2 SVGEGT. V lost 5 bases and J lost 4, with 14 bases in between. This CDR3 contains 15 residues.

The chain joins TRBV2 to TRBJ2-5; D gene uncertain. Trimming left V 2 bases short and J 4 bases short, with 8 bases between. This CDR3 contains 13 residues. From germline, CDR1 is SNHLY and CDR2 FYNNEI. The CDR3 loop is CASSERRVETQYF. The CDR3 nucleotides are TGTGCCAGCAGTGAACGGCGAGTAGAGACCCAGTACTTC.

The J gene is TRBJ2-2, the V gene TRBV21-1. TRBV21-1 is termed a pseudogene. The CDR3 runs 15 residues. The CDR3 loop is CASSKFRSNDGELFF. The DNA of the CDR3 is TGTGCCAGCAGCAAATTTCGTAGTAATGACGGGGAGCTGTTTTTT.

This clonotype has a handful of counts. The V and J genes are TRBV3-1 and TRBJ2-4; 8 nucleotides align to TRBD2. The junction had 9 bases not matched to a gene; V was cut back by 3 bases and J by 8 bases. Germline V lookup: CDR1 LGHDT, CDR2 YNNKEL (reference sequence). The CDR3 loop spans 15 amino acids. CDR3 coding DNA: TGTGCCAGCAGCCACTCAAGCGGGAGTCGAGACATTCAGTACTTC. The encoded protein is CASSHSSGSRDIQYF.

V and J are TRBV20-1 and TRBJ2-7; D is undetermined. Germline CDR1 and CDR2: DFQATT and SNEGSKA (reference sequence). V was shortened by 6 bases and J by 8 bases, with 20 bases between the two germline ends. This CDR3 region has 13 residues. The CDR3 sequence: CSAPGAVSMKQYF. For the CDR3, the DNA is TGCAGTGCGCCGGGCGCGGTGTCTATGAAGCAGTACTTC.

The CDR3 region has the DNA TGTGCCAGCAGCCGTCCTGGGGCGCGCACTGAAGCTTTCTTT. Translating gives CASSRPGARTEAFF. The genes are TRBV7-2 and TRBJ1-1, with D perhaps TRBD1 (5 bases). CDR1 is SGHTA, CDR2 FQGNSA, per germline. The V gene lost 5 bases and the J gene lost 4 bases, with 14 bases spanning the gap. The CDR3 length is 14 residues. Looking up the rest from reference TRBV7-2 and TRBJ1-1 gives the full variable domain: GAGVSQSPSNKVTEKGKDVELRCDPISGHTALYWYRQSLGQGLEFLIYFQGNSAPDKSGLPSDRFSAERTGGSVSTLTIQRTQQEDSAVYLCASSRPGARTEAFFGQGTRLTVV.

V and J are TRBV6-5 and TRBJ2-5; 7 bases are shared with TRBD2. Germline V CDR1 and CDR2: MNHEY, SVGAGI. The V gene end was trimmed by 5 bases and the J gene end by 5 bases; junction bases not matched to a gene: 8. The CDR3 consists of 14 residues. CDR3 residues: CASSAGLGGETQYF. CDR3 nucleotide sequence: TGTGCCAGCAGTGCCGGACTAGGAGGGGAGACCCAGTACTTC.

This clonotype has only a few counts. V is TRBV7-9 and J is TRBJ2-2, with 12 bases identical to TRBD2. This CDR3 is built from 18 residues. Germline CDR1 SEHNR, CDR2 FQNEAQ (reference sequence). V gave up 2 bases and J gave up 6 bases; unmatched junction bases: 10. DNA of the CDR3: TGTGCCAGCAGCTTATCCCGGCTAGCGGGAGGGACCGCCGGGGAGCTGTTTTTT. Its protein is CASSLSRLAGGTAGELFF. Full variable domain (outside the CDR3, taken from reference TRBV7-9 and TRBJ2-2): DTGVSQNPRHKITKRGQNVTFRCDPISEHNRLYWYRQTLGQGPEFLTYFQNEAQLEKSRLLSDRFSAERPKGSFSTLEIQRTEQGDSAMYLCASSLSRLAGGTAGELFFGEGSRLTVL.

This rearrangement joins TRBV7-2 to TRBJ2-1, with 7 positions matching TRBD1. Germline loops: CDR1 SGHTA, CDR2 FQGNSA. Trimming removed 5 bases from V and 8 bases from J; junction bases left unmatched: 12. This CDR3 is 15 amino acids long. The CDR3 region has the DNA TGTGCCAGCAGCCTACTACCGACAGGGCTCGATGAGCAGTTCTTC. Protein: CASSLLPTGLDEQFF.

The chain employs TRBV27 and TRBJ1-5; D is perhaps TRBD1 (6 bases). V shed 2 bases and J shed 9 bases, with 11 bases lying between them. This CDR3 has 13 amino acids. Per the germline V gene, CDR1 is MNHEY and CDR2 is SMNVEV (reference sequence). The CDR3 DNA is TGTGCCAGCAGTTTAGCAGGGGCTCGGCCCCAGCATTTT. This encodes CASSLAGARPQHF.

This clonotype came up many times. V is TRBV6-2 or TRBV6-3 and J is TRBJ1-1; D gene ambiguous. Germline CDR1 and CDR2: MNHEY and SVGEGT. The CDR3 spans 13 residues. Trimming shortened V by 0 bases and J by 1 base, and 3 bases separated the two germline ends. The CDR3 region is CASSYSRNTEAFF. DNA of the CDR3: TGTGCCAGCAGTTACTCTAGGAACACTGAAGCTTTCTTT.

The V call is TRBV21-1, the J call TRBJ2-7; TRBD1 was called by the table and not checked on the DNA. TRBV21-1 is listed as a pseudogene. The CDR3 sequence is 14 residues long. The DNA for the CDR3 is TGTGCCAGCAGCAAAGGGCGGACAGACGGCGAGCAGTACTTC. This encodes CASSKGRTDGEQYF.

The CDR3 here is CSVRTGTGTSPNTEAFF. The CDR3 coding sequence is TGCAGCGTTCGCACCGGGACAGGGACCTCTCCTAACACTGAAGCTTTCTTT. The J gene is TRBJ1-1, the V gene TRBV29-1; 9 bases are a match to TRBD1. Trimming cost V 5 bases and J 2 bases; bases outside gene matches: 15. The CDR3 runs to 17 residues. Germline V gives CDR1 SQVTM, CDR2 ANQGSEA.

This clonotype was seen more than once but under ten times. The rearrangement joins TRBV29-1 to TRBJ1-2, with no clear D. V was shortened by 4 bases and J by 1 base, with 7 bases between the two germline ends. The germline CDR1 and CDR2 sequences are SQVTM and ANQGSEA. This CDR3 contains 12 residues. The CDR3 region is CSVVSVNYGYTF. The CDR3 DNA sequence: TGCAGCGTTGTATCGGTTAACTATGGCTACACCTTC.

The chain joins TRBV7-3 to TRBJ2-1; tentatively, D is TRBD2 (5 bases). V was cut by 2 bases and J by 12 bases, with 14 bases left in between. The CDR3 has 13 residues. Germline V gives CDR1 SGHTA, CDR2 FQGTGA. The CDR3 DNA reads TGTGCCAGCAGCTTACTACACGGGAACCTGCAGTTCTTC. Its translation: CASSLLHGNLQFF.

This clonotype has just a few counts. This chain uses TRBV28 with TRBJ2-1, with D hard to call. Germline lookup yields CDR1 MDHEN and CDR2 SYDVKM. V lost 3 bases and J lost 5, with 17 bases in between. The CDR3 has 16 residues. CDR3 in amino acids: CASSFLSRRLDNEQFF. DNA for the CDR3: TGTGCCAGCAGTTTCCTCTCTCGAAGATTAGACAATGAGCAGTTCTTC.

This clonotype was observed a few times. The V gene is TRBV12-3 or TRBV12-4, the J gene TRBJ2-4; 10 nucleotides match TRBD2. Trimming took 3 bases from V and 6 from J; bases not matched to a gene: 8. The CDR3 runs to 16 residues. CDR3 in amino acids: CASSLSAGGPVNIQYF. CDR3 in DNA: TGTGCCAGCAGTTTGTCAGCGGGAGGGCCGGTAAACATTCAGTACTTC.

This clonotype was counted a few times. The rearrangement joins TRBV12-3 or TRBV12-4 to TRBJ2-3, with D tentatively TRBD1 (5 bases). V shed 4 bases and J shed 0 bases, with 11 bases lying between them. There are 15 residues in the CDR3. The CDR3 nucleotides read TGTGCCAGCAGTTGGGGCAGCCAAAGCACAGATACGCAGTATTTT. This sequence encodes CASSWGSQSTDTQYF.

The rearrangement joins TRBV12-3 or TRBV12-4 to TRBJ2-3; 12 bases match TRBD1. The CDR3 extends over 15 amino acids. The trim removed 5 bases at V and 5 bases at J, leaving 5 bases unmatched. The CDR3 DNA sequence: TGTGCCAGCAGTCCGGGACAGGGGGCTGGAGATACGCAGTATTTT. Translation gives CASSPGQGAGDTQYF.

A note on this clonotype: Germline is not matched at one junction end, which may reflect a read error. This chain joins TRBV7-2 and TRBJ2-7, with TRBD2 matching 10 bases. The CDR3 extends over 15 amino acids. Germline V gives CDR1 SGHTA, CDR2 FQGNSA. The CDR3 loop is CASSLGLAASYEQYF. In DNA form, the CDR3 reads TGTGCCAGCAGTTTAGGACTAGCGGCCTCCTACGAGCAGTACTTC. Combining the CDR3 with reference TRBV7-2 and TRBJ2-7 gives the whole variable domain GAGVSQSPSNKVTEKGKDVELRCDPISGHTALYWYRQSLGQGLEFLIYFQGNSAPDKSGLPSDRFSAERTGGSVSTLTIQRTQQEDSAVYLCASSLGLAASYEQYFGPGTRLTVT.

The rearrangement uses TRBV9 and TRBJ2-3, with D hard to call. Germline V CDR1 and CDR2: SGDLS, YYNGEE. The V end lost 0 bases, the J end lost 2 bases, and 10 bases lay between the germline ends. The CDR3 totals 15 residues. The CDR3 DNA is TGTGCCAGCAGCGTAGAGCTAGAGATCACAGATACGCAGTATTTT. Protein product: CASSVELEITDTQYF.

On this clonotype itself: With a much larger clone just one base away, this may be a read error. The chain couples TRBV25-1 to TRBJ2-3; D is uncertain. CDR3 length: 11 amino acids. V was clipped by 6 bases and J by 3 bases, with 4 bases between them. Per the germline V gene, CDR1 is MGHDK and CDR2 is SYGVNS. The CDR3 bases are TGTGCCAGCAGGAGAACAGATACGCAGTATTTT. Translation gives CASRRTDTQYF. Full variable domain (outside the CDR3, taken from reference TRBV25-1 and TRBJ2-3): EADIYQTPRYLVIGTGKKITLECSQTMGHDKMYWYQQDPGMELHLIHYSYGVNSTEKGDLSSESTVSRIRTEHFPLTLESARPSHTSQYLCASRRTDTQYFGPGTRLTVL.

The chain joins TRBV29-1 to TRBJ2-3, with TRBD2 as a possible D gene (5 bases). Germline V lookup: CDR1 SQVTM, CDR2 ANQGSEA. Trimming pared 1 base from V and 5 bases from J, leaving 16 bases between. The CDR3 is 15 amino acids. DNA of the CDR3: TGCAGCGTTGAAGGGGCGCGGGCCCTGATAGATACGCAGTATTTT. Translation gives CSVEGARALIDTQYF.

CDR3 DNA: TGCAGCGTTGAACCCGACATGAACACTGAAGCTTTCTTT. Its protein is CSVEPDMNTEAFF. This rearrangement joins TRBV29-1 to TRBJ1-1; D is ambiguous. The germline V gene encodes CDR1 SQVTM and CDR2 ANQGSEA. The CDR3 runs 13 residues. V was shortened by 2 bases and J by 0 bases, with 7 bases between the two germline ends.

Only a few counts were recorded for this clonotype. The J gene is TRBJ2-3, the V gene TRBV11-1; 7 bases map to TRBD1. V shed 5 bases and J 3 bases; nucleotides not matched to a gene: 11. Germline V CDR1 and CDR2: SGHAT, FQDESV (reference sequence). The CDR3 covers 16 residues. In DNA form, the CDR3 reads TGTGCCAGCAGCGCTGGGACAGACCTAGAGACAGATACGCAGTATTTT. This gives the protein CASSAGTDLETDTQYF.

The rearrangement links TRBV30 to TRBJ2-3; 13 nucleotides line up with TRBD2. J was trimmed by 4 bases and V by 1 base; bases with no gene match: 2. Germline CDR1 reads GTSNPN; CDR2 reads SVGIG (reference sequence). The CDR3 runs to 15 residues. The CDR3 protein is CAWSGTSGSADTQYF. The CDR3 region has the DNA TGTGCCTGGAGTGGGACTAGCGGGAGTGCAGATACGCAGTATTTT.

The chain has TRBV18 and TRBJ2-1; D possibly corresponds to TRBD1 (6 bases). CDR1 KGHSH and CDR2 LQKENI come from the germline V gene. The CDR3 loop spans 15 amino acids. V gave up 5 bases and J gave up 6 bases, with 17 bases separating them. CDR3 nucleotides: TGTGCCAGCTCATCGTTTTCAGGGGCGGCCAATGAGCAGTTCTTC. It translates to CASSSFSGAANEQFF. The full variable domain, rest sourced from reference TRBV18 and TRBJ2-1, is NAGVMQNPRHLVRRRGQEARLRCSPMKGHSHVYWYRQLPEEGLKFMVYLQKENIIDESGMPKERFSAEFPKEGPSILRIQQVVRGDSAAYFCASSSFSGAANEQFFGPGTRLTVL.